The clone carrying this T cell receptor beta chain occurred many times. Its antigen is still unknown. This record belongs to a study of CD8 T cells in ankylosing spondylitis. Study-wide findings and caveats: Some motif variants had been reported before (in reactive arthritis synovial fluid and blood). As reported, disease-linked clones showed significant enrichment in matched ankylosing spondylitis synovial fluid. With a CD8+ phenotype, disease-linked clones were relatively rare in peripheral blood.

Preparation of TCR beta libraries was done by quantitative 5'-RACE with molecular barcodes. TCRdb reprocessed the 5' RACE reads with MiXCR, giving one entry per CDR3 protein. The sample has 50,000 to 60,000 distinct CDR3 sequences, less than 8.5% seen once; the top ten hold about 8.9%. Trimming cost V 1 base and J 5 bases; bases outside gene matches: 5. The CDR3 loop spans 16 amino acids. Germline V gene sequence: CDR1 SGHTA, CDR2 FQGNSA. The receptor's source is a female donor with ankylosing spondylitis or in good health (not recorded which). The rearrangement uses TRBV7-2 and TRBJ2-3; 11 bases line up with TRBD2. Sample: blood, either unsorted or a sorted T cell fraction (not recorded which). This CDR3 reads CASSLETSGAGDTQYF. CDR3 nucleotide sequence: TGTGCCAGCAGCTTAGAGACTAGCGGGGCCGGAGATACGCAGTATTTT. Full variable domain (missing parts from reference TRBV7-2 and TRBJ2-3): GAGVSQSPSNKVTEKGKDVELRCDPISGHTALYWYRQSLGQGLEFLIYFQGNSAPDKSGLPSDRFSAERTGGSVSTLTIQRTQQEDSAVYLCASSLETSGAGDTQYFGPGTRLTVL.